Listed here is a single T cell receptor beta chain. These data belong to a study of response to subunit inactivated influenza vaccine. Via MiXCR, TCRdb re-called the RT-PCR reads, giving one row per CDR3 protein. Altogether about 540,000 distinct CDR3 sequences are present, less than 25% being singletons, with the ten largest covering 2.5% to 3%. This sample was shared with a second study, whose subject was T cells expressing NK-cell markers. That report notes: It was by 5'RACE template switching with UMIs that TCR beta cDNA was made.

The sequence came from a man aged 50-60 years who received an inactivated influenza vaccine. The starting material was CD4+ T cells sorted from PBMCs, obtained 11 to 12 days after vaccination.

CDR3 bases: TGTGCCAGCAGCTTAGACGGGACCACGAACACTGAAGCTTTCTTT. This sequence encodes CASSLDGTTNTEAFF. The chain carries TRBV7-9 and TRBJ1-1, with D tentatively TRBD1 (5 bases). CDR3 length: 15 amino acids. In germline, CDR1 is SEHNR, CDR2 FQNEAQ (reference sequence). The germline V and J ends were trimmed by 1 base and 1 base, with 10 bases remaining between them.